The 30 T cell receptor beta chains below all came from one sample that was sequenced in a study of blood T cell repertoires in COVID-19 (dated by TCRdb to about 2020). The method was the immunoSEQ multiplex PCR assay. Entries here come from immuneACCESS through TCRdb and include only in-frame sequences with V and J called. Some clones fail to appear in such tables; in the studies checked, an unresolved V gene covers under half of the shortfall, and the cause of the remainder is unknown. For this sample there are about 300,000 clones; approximately 84% appear just once. The ten largest account for 3.5% to 5% of the sample. Material for sequencing was PBMCs or T cells enriched from blood (not recorded which). These receptors were obtained from a man aged 25-45 years who had recovered from COVID-19.

The rearrangement links TRBV7-9 to TRBJ1-1; D call uncertain. Germline loops: CDR1 SEHNR, CDR2 FQNEAQ (reference sequence). The CDR3 is made up of 12 amino acids. V dropped 5 bases and J dropped 4 bases, with 8 bases sitting between them. CDR3 sequence: CASSVTSTEAFF. CDR3 DNA sequence: TGTGCCAGCAGCGTAACGAGCACTGAAGCTTTCTTT. Combining the CDR3 with reference TRBV7-9 and TRBJ1-1 gives the whole variable domain DTGVSQNPRHKITKRGQNVTFRCDPISEHNRLYWYRQTLGQGPEFLTYFQNEAQLEKSRLLSDRFSAERPKGSFSTLEIQRTEQGDSAMYLCASSVTSTEAFFGQGTRLTVV.

The J gene is TRBJ2-7, the V gene TRBV5-1; 10 bases map to TRBD2. The CDR3 runs 15 residues. The trim removed 0 bases at V and 6 bases at J, leaving 6 bases unmatched. CDR1 SGHRS and CDR2 YFSETQ come from the germline V gene. The CDR3 protein is CASSLELAGGLEQYF. For the CDR3, the DNA is TGCGCCAGCAGCTTGGAGTTAGCGGGAGGACTCGAGCAGTACTTC.

This chain connects TRBV10-3 to TRBJ2-3; D unresolved. The germline V gene has CDR1 ENHRY and CDR2 SYGVKD. V lost 8 bases and J 0 bases, leaving 9 bases between the germline ends. The CDR3 has 13 amino acids. CDR3 DNA: TGTGCCATCTTGCCTACTAGCACAGATACGCAGTATTTT. The encoded protein is CAILPTSTDTQYF.

This sequence joins TRBV29-1 and TRBJ2-1, with a tentative D call TRBD2 (6 bases). The ends were cut back, 7 bases at V and 5 bases at J, with 15 bases in the middle. CDR1 is SQVTM, CDR2 ANQGSEA, per germline. This CDR3 is 13 amino acids long. In nucleotides, the CDR3 is TGCAGCGCCCGGAGGGGCTTTGACAATGAGCAGTTCTTC. Translating it yields CSARRGFDNEQFF.

In its sample, this clone was seen a few times. The V call is TRBV7-9, the J call TRBJ1-5; D perhaps matches TRBD1 (5 bases). V was cut by 5 bases and J by 0 bases, with 17 bases left in between. From germline, CDR1 is SEHNR and CDR2 FQNEAQ (reference sequence). The CDR3 is 17 amino acids. The CDR3 DNA sequence: TGTGCCAGCAGCCATTCCGATGGGGGGTATAGCAATCAGCCCCAGCATTTT. Amino acids: CASSHSDGGYSNQPQHF.

The V gene is TRBV19, the J gene TRBJ2-5; tentatively, D is TRBD1 (5 bases). CDR1 LNHDA and CDR2 SQIVND come from the germline V gene (reference sequence). This CDR3 is built from 13 residues. V lost 6 bases, J lost 5 bases, and 13 bases lay in between. The CDR3 sequence is CASRPWGRETQYF. CDR3 nucleotide sequence: TGTGCCAGTAGGCCTTGGGGCCGGGAGACCCAGTACTTC.

The chain carries TRBV3-1 (or the pseudogene TRBV3-2) and TRBJ1-2; D uncertain. This CDR3 spans 14 amino acids. Germline V gene lookup returns CDR1 LGHDT and CDR2 YNNKEL (reference sequence). The germline V and J ends were trimmed by 1 base and 1 base, with 7 bases remaining between them. CDR3 loop: CASSQGSYNYGYTF. The CDR3 DNA reads TGTGCCAGCAGCCAAGGTTCCTATAACTATGGCTACACCTTC.

This clone was recorded once. The chain recombines TRBV5-1 with TRBJ2-7; TRBD2 is a possible D gene (5 bases). The germline gives CDR1 SGHRS, CDR2 YFSETQ. V was trimmed by 5 bases and J by 10 bases, leaving 22 bases between them. The CDR3 loop spans 14 amino acids. CDR3 DNA: TGCGCCAGCAGTCGCAACCGGGCCCAGGAGGATCAGTACTTC. Protein sequence: CASSRNRAQEDQYF.

This chain uses TRBV12-3 or TRBV12-4 with TRBJ1-1, with TRBD1 matching over 10 bases. The CDR3 is made up of 13 amino acids. J gave up 4 bases and V 6 bases, and 2 bases lay outside the gene matches. CDR3 protein: CASRDRGLTEAFF. CDR3 DNA: TGTGCCAGCAGAGACAGGGGGCTCACTGAAGCTTTCTTT.

The gene calls are TRBV6-5 and TRBJ1-4, with 7 positions matching TRBD1. The CDR3 totals 15 residues. The germline V gene has CDR1 MNHEY and CDR2 SVGAGI. J was trimmed by 4 bases and V by 6 bases; bases with no gene match: 8. The DNA of the CDR3 is TGTGCCAGCAGCCACTGGGGGGACAGTAATGAAAAACTGTTTTTT. It translates to CASSHWGDSNEKLFF.

The V and J genes are TRBV6-5 and TRBJ1-5, with 7 bases matching TRBD1. Germline V gives CDR1 MNHEY, CDR2 SVGAGI. The CDR3 spans 14 residues. J lost 5 bases, V lost 6 bases, and 7 bases had no gene match. The CDR3 loop is CASSEGAGDQPQHF. The CDR3 DNA reads TGTGCCAGCAGCGAGGGGGCCGGGGATCAGCCCCAGCATTTT.

The chain couples TRBV3-1 (or the pseudogene TRBV3-2) to TRBJ1-1, with a tentative D call TRBD1 (6 bases). V lost 0 bases to trimming and J lost 2 bases, with 13 bases between them. The CDR3 is 16 residues long. Germline V gene sequence: CDR1 LGHDT, CDR2 YNNKEL (reference sequence). In nucleotides, the CDR3 is TGTGCCAGCAGCCAAGAGAAGGGGGGGGTCAACACTGAAGCTTTCTTT. Encoded protein: CASSQEKGGVNTEAFF.

The chain joins TRBV10-3 to TRBJ2-7; 8 bases agree with TRBD2. V shed 1 base and J 0 bases; nucleotides not matched to a gene: 8. This CDR3 comprises 17 residues. Germline V lookup: CDR1 ENHRY, CDR2 SYGVKD. The CDR3 bases are TGTGCCATCAGTGAGTGGGGCAAGCGGGAGCGCTCCTACGAGCAGTACTTC. This translates into CAISEWGKRERSYEQYF.

This chain joins TRBV2 and TRBJ1-5, with D possibly being TRBD1 (5 bases). V was clipped by 7 bases and J by 7 bases, with 14 bases between them. CDR3 length: 13 amino acids. The V gene's germline CDR1 is SNHLY and CDR2 FYNNEI. Here the CDR3 DNA reads TGTGCCAGCACAAAGTTGGGGGGGCAGCCCCAGCATTTT. It specifies CASTKLGGQPQHF.

This sequence joins TRBV27 and TRBJ1-5; D might be TRBD1 (5 bases). The CDR3 length is 14 residues. Between the trimmed V and J ends, which lost 3 bases and 3 bases, there was a span of 9 bases. CDR1 MNHEY and CDR2 SMNVEV come from the germline V gene (reference sequence). The CDR3 loop reads CASSLGGINQPQHF. The CDR3 nucleotides are TGTGCCAGCAGTTTGGGGGGTATCAATCAGCCCCAGCATTTT.

V usage is TRBV10-1 and J usage is TRBJ1-2; 7 positions match TRBD1. The CDR3 totals 13 residues. The V gene end was trimmed by 5 bases and the J gene end by 4 bases; junction bases not matched to a gene: 4. The germline CDR1 and CDR2 sequences are WNHNN and SYGVQD (reference sequence). This CDR3 reads CASSPGQIYGYTF. The CDR3 coding sequence is TGCGCCAGCAGTCCGGGACAGATCTATGGCTACACCTTC.

This clone was found once. The chain joins TRBV7-2 to TRBJ2-3, with TRBD2 as a possible D gene (5 bases). The germline CDR1 and CDR2 sequences are SGHTA and FQGNSA. Deletions cut 0 bases from V and 4 bases from J, with 8 bases between. This CDR3 comprises 14 residues. The CDR3 is CASSLAGVADTQYF. CDR3 nucleotide sequence: TGTGCCAGCAGCTTAGCGGGAGTCGCAGATACGCAGTATTTT.

The rearrangement uses TRBV27 and TRBJ2-7; D is perhaps TRBD1 (5 bases). The CDR3 contains 11 residues. Germline V lookup: CDR1 MNHEY, CDR2 SMNVEV (reference sequence). V was clipped by 6 bases and J by 9 bases, with 12 bases between them. CDR3 sequence: CASRKGAAQYF. The DNA of the CDR3 is TGTGCCAGCAGAAAAGGGGCGGCGCAGTACTTC.

The chain has TRBV7-6 and TRBJ1-2; 7 bases match TRBD1. The CDR3 consists of 15 residues. The trim removed 6 bases at V and 0 bases at J, leaving 7 bases unmatched. Germline CDR1 reads SGHVS; CDR2 reads FNYEAQ. This CDR3 reads CASSPNRGSNYGYTF. The CDR3 nucleotides are TGTGCCAGCAGTCCCAACAGGGGATCTAACTATGGCTACACCTTC.

V gene TRBV29-1 combines with J gene TRBJ1-2; 9 bases map to TRBD1. This CDR3 comprises 14 residues. The V gene end was trimmed by 4 bases and the J gene end by 7 bases; junction bases not matched to a gene: 10. Germline V gene lookup returns CDR1 SQVTM and CDR2 ANQGSEA. CDR3 loop: CSVGEWGQGGGYTF. The CDR3 region has the DNA TGCAGCGTTGGCGAATGGGGACAGGGCGGTGGCTACACCTTC.

The rearrangement links TRBV7-8 to TRBJ2-5; 13 nucleotides agree with TRBD2. V lost 5 bases and J lost 0; bases outside the gene matches: 3. CDR3 length: 16 residues. In germline, CDR1 is SGHVS, CDR2 FQNEAQ. CDR3: CASSATSGGYQETQYF. DNA for the CDR3: TGTGCCAGCAGCGCGACTAGCGGGGGGTACCAAGAGACCCAGTACTTC.

The rearrangement uses TRBV7-2 and TRBJ2-7; D is possibly TRBD1 (6 bases). The CDR3 runs to 15 residues. Germline V lookup: CDR1 SGHTA, CDR2 FQGNSA. The V end lost 4 bases, the J end lost 6 bases, and 19 bases lay between the germline ends. For the CDR3, the DNA is TGTGCCAGCAGCTCCCGACAGGTCCCTCGACTCGAGCAGTACTTC. This translates into CASSSRQVPRLEQYF.

The rearrangement links TRBV6-2 or TRBV6-3 to TRBJ1-1; TRBD1 agrees at 8 bases. This CDR3 is 14 amino acids long. J gave up 1 base and V 4 bases, and 2 bases lay outside the gene matches. CDR1 and CDR2 (germline): MNHEY, SVGEGT. CDR3 nucleotides: TGTGCCAGCAGTTTTGGACAGGGGAACACTGAAGCTTTCTTT. Encoded protein: CASSFGQGNTEAFF.

V usage is TRBV5-1 and J usage is TRBJ1-3; no definite D call. The V end was cut by 0 bases, the J end by 7 bases, with 11 bases between. The germline CDR1 and CDR2 sequences are SGHRS and YFSETQ. The CDR3 is 14 residues long. Here the CDR3 DNA reads TGCGCCAGCAGCTTGGGTTTGGGAGAGAACACCATATATTTT. Its translation is CASSLGLGENTIYF.

V gene TRBV18 combines with J gene TRBJ1-2; possible D gene TRBD1, 5 bases. The CDR3 totals 16 residues. Trimming stripped 6 bases from V and 4 bases from J, with 21 bases between. Germline CDR1 and CDR2: KGHSH and LQKENI. In DNA, the CDR3 is TGTGCCAGCTCGGAGGGGTCAATCGGAGATGGCTATGGCTACACCTTC. Its protein product is CASSEGSIGDGYGYTF.

The rearrangement links TRBV20-1 to TRBJ2-1, with D unclear. Germline V gene lookup returns CDR1 DFQATT and CDR2 SNEGSKA (reference sequence). Trimming shortened V by 3 bases and J by 8 bases, and 23 bases separated the two germline ends. This CDR3 comprises 16 residues. The DNA for the CDR3 is TGCAGTGCTAGTTCGGTAGACTTCGGCCTAACGCATGAGCAGTTCTTC. Translating it yields CSASSVDFGLTHEQFF.

The rearrangement uses TRBV11-3 and TRBJ2-3, with D possibly TRBD1 on 6 matching bases. The CDR3 is 14 residues long. With 5 bases removed from V and 1 base from J, the gap between germline ends came to 10 bases. CDR1 and CDR2 from the germline V gene are SGHNT and YENEEA. The CDR3 here is CASSRGHGTDTQYF. The DNA of the CDR3 is TGTGCCAGCAGCCGGGGACACGGCACAGATACGCAGTATTTT.

This chain joins TRBV3-1 (or the pseudogene TRBV3-2) and TRBJ1-1; maybe TRBD1 (6 bases). Trimming removed 3 bases from V and 10 bases from J, with 27 bases in between. The CDR3 extends over 17 amino acids. Per germline, CDR1 LGHDT and CDR2 YNNKEL (reference sequence). CDR3 sequence reads: CASSHTTGTSPSVGAFF. The CDR3 DNA is TGTGCCAGCAGCCATACTACCGGGACAAGCCCTTCCGTGGGAGCTTTCTTT.

This rearrangement joins TRBV10-3 to TRBJ2-3; 8 positions agree with TRBD2. CDR3 length equals 15 residues. Germline lookup yields CDR1 ENHRY and CDR2 SYGVKD. The V and J ends lost 0 bases and 3 bases, in that order; junction bases with no gene match: 2. The CDR3 region has the DNA TGTGCCATCAGTGAGTCACCGGGGGGGACAGATACGCAGTATTTT. Amino acids: CAISESPGGTDTQYF.

The rearrangement joins TRBV15 to TRBJ1-2, with 11 positions matching TRBD1. CDR3 length: 17 amino acids. The germline V gene has CDR1 LNHNV and CDR2 YYDKDF (reference sequence). V shed 3 bases, J shed 6 bases, and the junction held 12 bases outside the gene matches. The CDR3 DNA reads as TGTGCCACCAGCAGTCACCGGACAGGGGGCGAGGGAGATGGCTACACCTTC. The encoded protein is CATSSHRTGGEGDGYTF.